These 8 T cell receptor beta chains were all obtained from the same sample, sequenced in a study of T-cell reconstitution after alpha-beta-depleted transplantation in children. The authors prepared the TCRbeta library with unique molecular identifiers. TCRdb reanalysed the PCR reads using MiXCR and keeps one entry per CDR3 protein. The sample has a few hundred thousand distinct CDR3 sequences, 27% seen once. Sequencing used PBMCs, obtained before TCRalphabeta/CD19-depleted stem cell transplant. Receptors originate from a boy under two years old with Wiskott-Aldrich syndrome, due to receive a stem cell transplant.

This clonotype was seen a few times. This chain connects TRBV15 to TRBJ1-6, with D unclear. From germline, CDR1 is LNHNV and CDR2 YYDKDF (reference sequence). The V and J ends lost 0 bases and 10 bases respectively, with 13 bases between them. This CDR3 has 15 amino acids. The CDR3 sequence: CATSRDPKRPSPLHF. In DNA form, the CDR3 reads TGTGCCACCAGCAGAGACCCGAAGCGGCCCTCACCCCTCCACTTT. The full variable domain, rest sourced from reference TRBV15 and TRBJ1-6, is DAMVIQNPRYQVTQFGKPVTLSCSQTLNHNVMYWYQQKSSQAPKLLFHYYDKDFNNEADTPDNFQSRRPNTSFCFLDIRSPGLGDTAMYLCATSRDPKRPSPLHFGNGTRLTVT.

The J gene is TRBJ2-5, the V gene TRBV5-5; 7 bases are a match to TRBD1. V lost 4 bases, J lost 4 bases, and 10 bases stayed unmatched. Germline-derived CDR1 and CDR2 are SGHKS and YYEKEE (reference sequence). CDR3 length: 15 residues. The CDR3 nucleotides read TGTGCCAGCAGCGAACAACAGGGGCGCCCAGAGACCCAGTACTTC. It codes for CASSEQQGRPETQYF. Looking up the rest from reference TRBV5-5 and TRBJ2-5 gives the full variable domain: DAGVTQSPTHLIKTRGQQVTLRCSPISGHKSVSWYQQVLGQGPQFIFQYYEKEERGRGNFPDRFSARQFPNYSSELNVNALLLGDSALYLCASSEQQGRPETQYFGPGTRLLVL.

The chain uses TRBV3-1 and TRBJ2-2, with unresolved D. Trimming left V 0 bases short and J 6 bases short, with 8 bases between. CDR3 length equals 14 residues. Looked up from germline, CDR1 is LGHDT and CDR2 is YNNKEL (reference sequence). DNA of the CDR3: TGTGCCAGCAGCCAAGATTACGCGGCCGGGGAGCTGTTTTTT. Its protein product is CASSQDYAAGELFF.

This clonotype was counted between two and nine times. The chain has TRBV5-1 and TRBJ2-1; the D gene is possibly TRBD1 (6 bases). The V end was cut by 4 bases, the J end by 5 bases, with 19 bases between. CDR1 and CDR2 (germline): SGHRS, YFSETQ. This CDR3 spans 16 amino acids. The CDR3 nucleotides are TGCGCCAGCAGCCAGGGGACCGGGACGCCTCACAATGAGCAGTTCTTC. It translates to CASSQGTGTPHNEQFF.

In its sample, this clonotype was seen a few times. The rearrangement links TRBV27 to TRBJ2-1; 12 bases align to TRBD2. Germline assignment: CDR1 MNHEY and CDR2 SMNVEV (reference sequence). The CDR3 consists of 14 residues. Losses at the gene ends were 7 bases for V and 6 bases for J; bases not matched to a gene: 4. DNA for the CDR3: TGTGCCAGCACTCCGGGACTAGCGGGCAATGAGCAGTTCTTC. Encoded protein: CASTPGLAGNEQFF.

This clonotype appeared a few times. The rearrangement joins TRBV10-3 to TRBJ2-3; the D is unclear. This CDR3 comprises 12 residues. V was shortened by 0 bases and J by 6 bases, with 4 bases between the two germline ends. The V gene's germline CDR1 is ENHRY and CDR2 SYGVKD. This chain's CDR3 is CAISESRDTQYF. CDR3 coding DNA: TGTGCCATCAGTGAGTCGAGGGATACGCAGTATTTT.

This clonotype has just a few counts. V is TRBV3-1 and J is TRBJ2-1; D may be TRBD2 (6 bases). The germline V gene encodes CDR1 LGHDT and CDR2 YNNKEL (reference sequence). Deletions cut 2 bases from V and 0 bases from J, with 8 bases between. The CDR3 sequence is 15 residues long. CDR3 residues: CASSQNGGSYNEQFF. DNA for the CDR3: TGTGCCAGCAGCCAAAACGGGGGCTCCTACAATGAGCAGTTCTTC.

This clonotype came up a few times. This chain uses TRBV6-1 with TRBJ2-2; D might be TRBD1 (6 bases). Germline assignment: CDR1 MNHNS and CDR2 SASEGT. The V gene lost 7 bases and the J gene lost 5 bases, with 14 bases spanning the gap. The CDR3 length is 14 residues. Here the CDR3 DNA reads TGTGCCAGCACCTCCTTAGGGGGAACCGGGGAGCTGTTTTTT. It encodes CASTSLGGTGELFF.